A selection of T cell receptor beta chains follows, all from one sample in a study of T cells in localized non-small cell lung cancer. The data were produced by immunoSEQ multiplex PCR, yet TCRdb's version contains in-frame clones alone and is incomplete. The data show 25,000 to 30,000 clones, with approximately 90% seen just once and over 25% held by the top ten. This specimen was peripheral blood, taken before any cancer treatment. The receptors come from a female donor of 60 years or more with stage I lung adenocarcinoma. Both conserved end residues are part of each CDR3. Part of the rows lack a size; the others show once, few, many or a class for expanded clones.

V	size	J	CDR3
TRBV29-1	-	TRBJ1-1	CSVAERGAGFRSTEAFF
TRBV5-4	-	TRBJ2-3	CASSYGTAPSTDTQYF
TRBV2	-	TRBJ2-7	CASSEQGGFGFYEQYF
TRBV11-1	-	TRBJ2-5	CASSLGVSGALRETQYF
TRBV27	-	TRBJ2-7	CASSRLVREGQYF
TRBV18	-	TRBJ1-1	CASSPRLTGNTEAFF
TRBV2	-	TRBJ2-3	CASSSSRQGRDTQYF
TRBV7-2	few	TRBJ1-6	CASSLKPVGSPLHF
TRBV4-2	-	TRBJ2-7	CASSQDPTSGYEQYF
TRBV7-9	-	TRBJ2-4	CASSPHGNIQYF
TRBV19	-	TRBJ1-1	CASRRDGEAFF
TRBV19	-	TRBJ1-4	CASSPGVGEKLFF
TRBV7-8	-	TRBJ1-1	CASSLREGGNTEAFF
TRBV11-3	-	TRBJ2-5	CASSLGEGPQETQYF
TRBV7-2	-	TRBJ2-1	CASSLKNPSYNEQFF
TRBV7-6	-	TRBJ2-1	CASSSAGPYNEQFF
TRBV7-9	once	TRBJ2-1	CASSYGENNEQFF
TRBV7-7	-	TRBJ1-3	CASSPGTASSGNTIYF
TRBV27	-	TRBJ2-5	CASGGRTGEGTQYF
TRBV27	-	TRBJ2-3	CASRGWGPGDTQYF
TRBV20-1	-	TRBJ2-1	CSASSRHQFF
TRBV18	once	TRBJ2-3	CASSLRIDGNTDTQYF
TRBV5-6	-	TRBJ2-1	CASSPNGGVSGNEQFF
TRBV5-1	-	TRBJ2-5	CASSLGDSRETQYF
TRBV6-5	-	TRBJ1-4	CASSYGGADEKLFF
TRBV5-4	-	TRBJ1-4	CASSLGGISEKLFF
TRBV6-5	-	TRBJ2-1	CASSITEYNEQFF
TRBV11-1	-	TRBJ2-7	CASSLVGGGASYEQYF
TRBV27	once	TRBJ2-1	CASSSISGTSGYNEQFF
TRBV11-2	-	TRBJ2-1	CASSFTVAGANEQFF
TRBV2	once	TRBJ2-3	CASREGDTQYF
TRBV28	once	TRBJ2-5	CASSLMAGTAETQYF
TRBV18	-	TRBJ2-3	CASSPRVPGGTTDTQYF
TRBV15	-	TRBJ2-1	CATKGGDTYNEQFF
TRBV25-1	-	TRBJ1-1	CASSDTGFTEAFF
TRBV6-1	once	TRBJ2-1	CASSDGTRDEQFF
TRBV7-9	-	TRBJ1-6	CASSLATYSPLHF
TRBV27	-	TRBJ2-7	CASSFGGTGGSEQYF
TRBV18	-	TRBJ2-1	CASSPPGLSYNEQFF
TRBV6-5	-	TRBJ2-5	CASNQVAGETQYF
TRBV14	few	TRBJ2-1	CASSQVMYQPSHNEQFF
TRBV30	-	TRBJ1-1	CALGGTEAFF
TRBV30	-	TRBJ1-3	CAWSQGLTGNTIYF
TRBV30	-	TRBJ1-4	CAWTGRGNTVPMQLFF
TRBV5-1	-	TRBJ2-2	CASTPNRDRYTGELFF
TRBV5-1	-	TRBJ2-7	CASSFESQRGEQYF
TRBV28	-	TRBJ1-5	CASSPQDRGSQPQHF
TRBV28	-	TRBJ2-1	CASSFDDRDSNEQFF
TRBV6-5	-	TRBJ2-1	CASSYSEGYNEQFF
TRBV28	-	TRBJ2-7	CASSPRLYRNRGEQYF
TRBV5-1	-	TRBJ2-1	CASGRLAGQYNEQFF
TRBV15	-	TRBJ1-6	CATSRGQGRSPLHF